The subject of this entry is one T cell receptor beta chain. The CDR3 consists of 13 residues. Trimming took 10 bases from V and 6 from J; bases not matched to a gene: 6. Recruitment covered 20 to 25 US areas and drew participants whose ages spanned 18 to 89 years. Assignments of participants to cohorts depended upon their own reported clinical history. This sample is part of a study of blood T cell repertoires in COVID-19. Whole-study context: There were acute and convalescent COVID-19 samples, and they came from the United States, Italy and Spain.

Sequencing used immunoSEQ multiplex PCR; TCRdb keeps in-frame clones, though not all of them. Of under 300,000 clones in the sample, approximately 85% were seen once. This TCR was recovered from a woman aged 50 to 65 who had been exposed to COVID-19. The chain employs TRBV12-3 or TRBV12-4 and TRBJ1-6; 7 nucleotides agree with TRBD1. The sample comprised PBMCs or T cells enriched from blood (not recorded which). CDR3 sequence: CATQEGANSPLHF. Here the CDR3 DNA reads TGTGCCACCCAGGAGGGGGCTAATTCACCCCTCCACTTT.